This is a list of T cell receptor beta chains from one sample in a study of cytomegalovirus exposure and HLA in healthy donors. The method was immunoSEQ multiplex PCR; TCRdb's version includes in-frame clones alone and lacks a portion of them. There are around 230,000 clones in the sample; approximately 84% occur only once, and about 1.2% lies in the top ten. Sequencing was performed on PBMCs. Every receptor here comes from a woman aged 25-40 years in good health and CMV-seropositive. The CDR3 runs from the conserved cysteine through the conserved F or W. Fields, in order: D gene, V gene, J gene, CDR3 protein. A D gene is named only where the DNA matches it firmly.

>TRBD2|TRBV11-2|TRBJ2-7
CASSSLAGVSYEQYF
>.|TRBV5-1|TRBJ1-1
CASSLDSNTEAFF
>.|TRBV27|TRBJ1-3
CASSTAQGRNTIYF
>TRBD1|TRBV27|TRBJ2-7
CATEDRVRQYF
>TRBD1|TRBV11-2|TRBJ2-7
CASRPGTGRSEQYF
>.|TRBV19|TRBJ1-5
CASSIAAGASTQPQHF
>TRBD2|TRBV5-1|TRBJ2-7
CASSRTSGSSYEQYF
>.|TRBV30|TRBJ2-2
CAWSVRDRPNTGELFF
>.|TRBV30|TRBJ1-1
CAWSVGGDGLEAFF
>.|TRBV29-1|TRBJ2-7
CSVFAGVRYEQYF
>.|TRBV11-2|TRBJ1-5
CASSQVGGVNQPQHF
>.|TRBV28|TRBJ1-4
CASSPQGTTNEKLFF
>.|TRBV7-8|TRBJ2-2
CAGGGTVNTGELFF
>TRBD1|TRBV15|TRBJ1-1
CATSRDLGQGTEAFF
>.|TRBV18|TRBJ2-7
CASSPAQVVLNEQYF
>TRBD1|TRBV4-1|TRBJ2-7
CASSQESRGQGAYEQYF
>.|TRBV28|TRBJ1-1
CATALWTDEAFF
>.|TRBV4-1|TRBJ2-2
CASSHGQGTGELFF
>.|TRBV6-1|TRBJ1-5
CASTLMEEGNQPQHF
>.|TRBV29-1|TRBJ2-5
CSAWEGGETQYF
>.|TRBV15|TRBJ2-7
CATSRAGTPSYEQYF
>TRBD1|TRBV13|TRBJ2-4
CASSRPGTALAKNIQYF
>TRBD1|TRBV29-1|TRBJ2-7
CSVRQGMNEQYF
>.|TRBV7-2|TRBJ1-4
CASSPRTGEKLFF
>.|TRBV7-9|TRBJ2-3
CASSQLLGTSTDTQYF
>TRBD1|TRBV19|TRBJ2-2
CASSTPRQGAISGELFF
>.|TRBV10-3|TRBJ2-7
CAISETPTGNEQYF
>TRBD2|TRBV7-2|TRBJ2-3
CASTNWREDRTDTQYF
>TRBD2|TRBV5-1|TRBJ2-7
CASSPRTSGSPEQYF
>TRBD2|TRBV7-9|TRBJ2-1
CASSLAGTSYEQFF
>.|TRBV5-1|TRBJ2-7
CASSSIGSSYEQYF
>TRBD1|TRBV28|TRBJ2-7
CASRQGQNNLYEQYF
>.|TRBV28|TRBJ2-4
CASGLPGSKNIQYF
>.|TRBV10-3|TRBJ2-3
CAIRTTPASTDTQYF
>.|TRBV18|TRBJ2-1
CASSPQVFSEQFF
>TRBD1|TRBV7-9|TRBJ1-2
CASNQDRGLFYGYTF
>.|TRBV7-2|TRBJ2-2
CASSLGHLNTGELFF
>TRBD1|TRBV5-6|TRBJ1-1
CASRSRDRATNTEAFF
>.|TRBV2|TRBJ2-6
CASSTANSGANVLTF
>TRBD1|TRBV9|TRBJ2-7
CASSMGQGSEQYF
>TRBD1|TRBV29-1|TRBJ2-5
CSEGQGLGETQYF
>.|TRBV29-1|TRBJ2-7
CSVGQDISYEQYF
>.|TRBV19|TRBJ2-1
CASSRGTGRSGEQFF
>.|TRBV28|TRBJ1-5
CASTRVGASNQPQHF
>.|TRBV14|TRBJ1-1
CASSQGINTEAFF